This entry lists 26 T cell receptor beta chains sequenced from one sample in a study of blood T cell repertoires in COVID-19. Sequencing used immunoSEQ multiplex PCR; TCRdb keeps in-frame clones, though not all of them. The profile covers around 390,000 clones, with about 86% appearing a single time and roughly 10% taken by the ten largest. Sequences were obtained from PBMCs or T cells enriched from blood (not recorded which). These TCRs come from a woman aged 45 to 65 who had recovered from COVID-19.

This chain uses TRBV2 with TRBJ1-2; D call uncertain. This CDR3 has 11 residues. The ends were cut back, 4 bases at V and 7 bases at J, with 7 bases in the middle. Germline V gene data show CDR1 as SNHLY and CDR2 as FYNNEI. The CDR3 region is CASSAPGGYTF. The CDR3 nucleotides read TGTGCCAGCAGTGCGCCCGGTGGCTACACCTTC.

This CDR3 is CASSLQGRTPQHF. The CDR3 DNA reads as TGTGCCAGCAGTTTGCAGGGTCGAACGCCCCAGCATTTT. V is TRBV12-3 or TRBV12-4 and J is TRBJ1-5; possible D gene TRBD1, 5 bases. CDR3 length equals 13 residues. V was shortened by 3 bases and J by 9 bases, with 12 bases between the two germline ends.

CDR3 in DNA: TGTGCCAGTATCGGTGGTGAGACAGGGTTCAGCAATCAGCCCCAGCATTTT. This encodes CASIGGETGFSNQPQHF. The gene calls are TRBV19 and TRBJ1-5; the match to TRBD1 covers 7 bases. The V gene's germline CDR1 is LNHDA and CDR2 SQIVND (reference sequence). V lost 7 bases and J lost 1; bases outside the gene matches: 13. The CDR3 runs to 17 residues.

V usage is TRBV4-3 and J usage is TRBJ1-5; D may be TRBD1 (5 bases). CDR1 is LGHNA and CDR2 is YSLEER in the germline V gene. V was pared by 1 base and J by 6 bases, with 16 bases between. CDR3 size: 16 residues. CDR3 in DNA: TGCGCCAGCAGCCAAGGGGGCAGGGCGTCGGGTCAGCCCCAGCATTTT. Residues: CASSQGGRASGQPQHF.

This sequence joins TRBV9 and TRBJ1-6; TRBD1 matches 7 bases. J lost 6 bases, V lost 0 bases, and 3 bases had no gene match. The CDR3 spans 15 residues. CDR1 and CDR2 (germline): SGDLS, YYNGEE. The CDR3, as DNA: TGTGCCAGCAGCGTAGGTTGGGACAGTAATTCACCCCTCCACTTT. Its translation: CASSVGWDSNSPLHF.

The rearrangement links TRBV4-2 to TRBJ1-2; TRBD1 agrees at 12 bases. The germline V gene encodes CDR1 LGHNA and CDR2 YNFKEQ. V gave up 0 bases and J gave up 3 bases; unmatched junction bases: 11. The CDR3 totals 19 residues. The CDR3 is CASSQEFPGTGGADYGYTF. DNA of the CDR3: TGTGCCAGCAGCCAAGAATTCCCCGGGACAGGGGGCGCTGACTATGGCTACACCTTC.

The table lists this clone with a few counts. J is TRBJ1-2 and V is TRBV6-5; D call uncertain. This CDR3 is built from 10 residues. Germline V lookup: CDR1 MNHEY, CDR2 SVGAGI. CDR3 sequence: CGVGNYGYTF. The CDR3 nucleotides are TGTGGAGTGGGCAACTATGGCTACACCTTC.

The chain carries TRBV20-1 and TRBJ1-2; a weak D match, TRBD1 (6 bases). With 6 bases removed from V and 7 bases from J, the gap between germline ends came to 12 bases. The CDR3 contains 11 residues. Germline V CDR1 and CDR2: DFQATT, SNEGSKA (reference sequence). The CDR3 loop reads CSATTGTGYTF. CDR3 DNA sequence: TGCAGTGCCACTACAGGGACTGGCTACACCTTC.

V usage is TRBV6-1 and J usage is TRBJ1-4; 9 bases align to TRBD1. CDR1 is MNHNS, CDR2 SASEGT, per germline. Trimming took 2 bases from V and 4 from J; bases not matched to a gene: 8. This CDR3 is 17 amino acids long. The CDR3: CASSEIGTGWSNEKLFF. CDR3 DNA: TGTGCCAGCAGTGAAATAGGGACAGGGTGGAGTAATGAAAAACTGTTTTTT.

V usage is TRBV9 and J usage is TRBJ2-2, with TRBD2 identical over 10 bases. The length of the CDR3 is 17 residues. With 0 bases clipped from V and 5 bases from J, the junction kept 7 bases outside the gene matches. Germline V gene data show CDR1 as SGDLS and CDR2 as YYNGEE. CDR3 sequence reads: CASSVVSVLAGTGELFF. CDR3 bases: TGTGCCAGCAGCGTAGTATCCGTACTAGCGGGGACCGGGGAGCTGTTTTTT.

This chain links TRBV4-1 with TRBJ2-2, with 15 nucleotides matching TRBD2. Unmatched junction bases numbered 8, after V lost 3 bases and J lost 3 bases. Germline-derived CDR1 and CDR2 are MGHRA and YSYEKL. CDR3 size: 19 residues. The CDR3 nucleotides are TGCGCCAGCAGCCAGAGGGGGACTAGCGGGGGGTATGACACCGGGGAGCTGTTTTTT. Residues: CASSQRGTSGGYDTGELFF.

J is TRBJ1-1 and V is TRBV18; perhaps TRBD1 as D (6 bases). This CDR3 has 15 residues. Germline lookup yields CDR1 KGHSH and CDR2 LQKENI. V gave up 5 bases and J gave up 5 bases, with 18 bases separating them. The CDR3 region has the DNA TGTGCCAGCTCATTAAAAGGAAAGGGGGTAACTGAAGCTTTCTTT. This translates into CASSLKGKGVTEAFF.

As for this clone: Sequence at one end of the junction differs from germline and may be a read error. CDR3 in amino acids: CASSLGLAGNTGELFF. The CDR3 DNA reads TGTGCTAGCAGCTTAGGACTAGCGGGGAACACCGGGGAGCTGTTTTTT. This sequence joins TRBV7-7 and TRBJ2-2; 11 bases line up with TRBD2. The CDR3 runs to 16 residues. The germline V gene encodes CDR1 SSHAT and CDR2 FNYEAQ (reference sequence).

V usage is TRBV4-1 and J usage is TRBJ2-7; D ambiguous. With 3 bases removed from V and 0 bases from J, the gap between germline ends came to 12 bases. This CDR3 is 15 amino acids long. In germline, CDR1 is MGHRA, CDR2 YSYEKL. Here the CDR3 reads CASSQEREFSYEQYF. The CDR3 DNA reads as TGCGCCAGCAGCCAGGAGAGAGAATTCTCCTACGAGCAGTACTTC.

This chain joins TRBV27 and TRBJ1-2, with TRBD1 matching 7 bases. CDR3 length: 16 amino acids. Germline assignment: CDR1 MNHEY and CDR2 SMNVEV (reference sequence). J gave up 6 bases and V 4 bases, and 14 bases lay outside the gene matches. The CDR3 coding sequence is TGTGCCAGCAGTTCAGACCCCGGGACAGATAAGAATGGCTACACCTTC. It encodes CASSSDPGTDKNGYTF.

The rearrangement joins TRBV19 to TRBJ2-1; 10 bases align to TRBD1. CDR3 length: 15 amino acids. Germline V gene lookup returns CDR1 LNHDA and CDR2 SQIVND (reference sequence). Unmatched junction bases numbered 6, after V lost 6 bases and J lost 4 bases. CDR3 DNA sequence: TGTGCCAGTAGCCGGGACAGGGGCTATTACAATGAGCAGTTCTTC. Amino acids: CASSRDRGYYNEQFF.

The chain joins TRBV7-6 to TRBJ1-1, with a possible D match to TRBD1 (5 bases). This CDR3 is built from 13 residues. Germline assignment: CDR1 SGHVS and CDR2 FNYEAQ. With 11 bases removed from V and 4 bases from J, the gap between germline ends came to 17 bases. Here the CDR3 reads CASAGRVGTEAFF. The CDR3 DNA reads TGTGCCTCAGCAGGCAGGGTTGGCACTGAAGCTTTCTTT.

The chain is built from TRBV7-2 and TRBJ2-7, with 9 bases identical to TRBD2. The CDR3 runs to 16 residues. Germline values: CDR1 SGHTA, CDR2 FQGNSA. The ends lost 1 base at V and 5 bases at J; junction bases unmatched: 9. The CDR3 spells CASSLVGTSSLHEQYF. CDR3 in DNA: TGTGCCAGCAGCTTAGTTGGGACTAGCTCCCTACACGAGCAGTACTTC. Full variable domain (missing parts from reference TRBV7-2 and TRBJ2-7): GAGVSQSPSNKVTEKGKDVELRCDPISGHTALYWYRQSLGQGLEFLIYFQGNSAPDKSGLPSDRFSAERTGGSVSTLTIQRTQQEDSAVYLCASSLVGTSSLHEQYFGPGTRLTVT.

This clone was picked up one time. CDR3 nucleotides: TGTGCCAGCATAGGGGGAGATACGCAGTATTTT. Amino acid sequence: CASIGGDTQYF. The rearrangement joins TRBV3-1 (or the pseudogene TRBV3-2) to TRBJ2-3; weak D call: TRBD1 (6 bases). Trimming stripped 7 bases from V and 5 bases from J, with 7 bases between. CDR3 length: 11 residues. Looked up from germline, CDR1 is LGHDT and CDR2 is YNNKEL (reference sequence).

This sequence joins TRBV6-5 and TRBJ1-1; TRBD1 matches at 7 bases. Germline-derived CDR1 and CDR2 are MNHEY and SVGAGI. The CDR3 consists of 12 residues. The V and J ends lost 8 bases and 1 base, in that order; junction bases with no gene match: 1. The CDR3 coding sequence is TGTGCCAGCCAGGGGGGGAACACTGAAGCTTTCTTT. Translated: CASQGGNTEAFF.

The chain carries TRBV5-5 and TRBJ1-1, with D uncertain. With 0 bases removed from V and 4 bases from J, the gap between germline ends came to 16 bases. CDR1 SGHKS and CDR2 YYEKEE come from the germline V gene (reference sequence). The CDR3 spans 16 residues. For the CDR3, the DNA is TGTGCCAGCAGCTTGGTCGGAGGGAGGATGGGCACTGAAGCTTTCTTT. It yields the protein CASSLVGGRMGTEAFF.

This chain links TRBV10-1 with TRBJ2-3; TRBD2 matches 9 bases. The V segment lost 0 bases and the J segment 1 base; nucleotides outside the gene matches: 8. CDR3 length equals 18 residues. Germline V gene sequence: CDR1 WNHNN, CDR2 SYGVQD (reference sequence). CDR3 coding DNA: TGCGCCAGCAGTGAGTCGTTAGCGGGGGTGACGGGCACAGATACGCAGTATTTT. It encodes CASSESLAGVTGTDTQYF.

The chain has TRBV2 and TRBJ1-5, with a possible D match to TRBD1 (5 bases). The V and J ends lost 6 bases and 1 base respectively, with 13 bases between them. Germline V lookup: CDR1 SNHLY, CDR2 FYNNEI. The CDR3 extends over 15 amino acids. CDR3 residues: CASRPWGVSNQPQHF. The CDR3 bases are TGTGCCAGCAGGCCGTGGGGGGTGAGCAATCAGCCCCAGCATTTT.

The V gene is TRBV2, the J gene TRBJ2-5; 7 nucleotides match TRBD1. Germline loops: CDR1 SNHLY, CDR2 FYNNEI. CDR3 size: 13 residues. V lost 6 bases to trimming and J lost 3 bases; unmatched junction nucleotides: 4. The CDR3 protein is CASSADREETQYF. The CDR3 coding sequence is TGTGCCAGCAGCGCCGACAGGGAAGAGACCCAGTACTTC.

The CDR3 loop is CASSSRDTNGYTF. Here the CDR3 DNA reads TGTGCCAGCAGTAGCCGGGACACTAATGGCTACACCTTC. This chain links TRBV6-5 with TRBJ1-2; a possible D gene is TRBD1 (6 bases). CDR1 and CDR2 (germline): MNHEY, SVGAGI. This CDR3 is 13 amino acids long. Trimming pared 5 bases from V and 6 bases from J, leaving 13 bases between.

J is TRBJ2-7 and V is TRBV5-1, with D maybe TRBD1 (5 bases). With 2 bases removed from V and 6 bases from J, the gap between germline ends came to 12 bases. Germline-derived CDR1 and CDR2 are SGHRS and YFSETQ. This CDR3 has 13 amino acids. This CDR3 reads CASSLQAPSEQYF. The CDR3 DNA reads as TGCGCCAGCAGCTTACAGGCCCCCTCCGAGCAGTACTTC.